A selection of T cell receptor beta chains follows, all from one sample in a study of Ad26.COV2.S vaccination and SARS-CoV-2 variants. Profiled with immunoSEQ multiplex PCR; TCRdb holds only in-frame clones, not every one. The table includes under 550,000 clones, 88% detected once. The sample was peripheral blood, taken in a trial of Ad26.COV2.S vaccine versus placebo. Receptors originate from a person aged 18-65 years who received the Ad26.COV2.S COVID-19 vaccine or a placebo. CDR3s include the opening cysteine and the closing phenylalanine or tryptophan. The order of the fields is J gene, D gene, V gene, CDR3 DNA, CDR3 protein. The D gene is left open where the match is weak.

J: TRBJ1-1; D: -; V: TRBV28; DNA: TGTGCCAGCAGGACGGGCCGGGGCGGGAGAACTGAAGCTTTCTTT; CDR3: CASRTGRGGRTEAFF
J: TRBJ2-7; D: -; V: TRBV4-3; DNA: TGCGCCAGCAGCCCAGGTAAAGATTTCTCCTACGAGCAGTACTTC; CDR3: CASSPGKDFSYEQYF
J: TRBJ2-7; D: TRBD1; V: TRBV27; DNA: TGTGCCAGCACGTGGACAGGGTCCTACGAGCAGTACTTC; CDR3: CASTWTGSYEQYF
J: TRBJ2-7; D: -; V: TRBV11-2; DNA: TGTGCCAGCAGCCCAACACAAGGTGGTCCCTACGAGCAGTACTTC; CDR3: CASSPTQGGPYEQYF
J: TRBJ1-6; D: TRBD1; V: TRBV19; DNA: TGTGCCACTGGGACAGGGGGAAGGAGTAATTCACCCCTCCACTTT; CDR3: CATGTGGRSNSPLHF
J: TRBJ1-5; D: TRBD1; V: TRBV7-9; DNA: TGTGCCAGCAGCGACAGGGGTAATAATCAGCCCCAGCATTTT; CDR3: CASSDRGNNQPQHF
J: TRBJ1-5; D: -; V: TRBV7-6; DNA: TGTGCCAGCAGCTTAGGAGGGGGTCAGCCCCAGCATTTT; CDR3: CASSLGGGQPQHF
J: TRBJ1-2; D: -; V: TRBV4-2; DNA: TGTGCCAGCAGCCAGCAGGAGTCTAACTATGGCTACACCTTC; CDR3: CASSQQESNYGYTF
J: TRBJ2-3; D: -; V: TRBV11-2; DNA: TGTGCCAGCAACCCCTTGCTCAGCACAGATACGCAGTATTTT; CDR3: CASNPLLSTDTQYF
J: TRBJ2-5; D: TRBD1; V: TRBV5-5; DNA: TGTGCCAGCAGCCGGACAGGGGCTGAGACCCAGTACTTC; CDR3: CASSRTGAETQYF
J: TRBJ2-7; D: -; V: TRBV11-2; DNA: TGTGCCAGCAGCTTTTGGGGTGAGGAGCAGTACTTC; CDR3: CASSFWGEEQYF
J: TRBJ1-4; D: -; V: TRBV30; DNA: TGTGCCTGGAGTGTAGGGGCAGGGAATGAAAAACTGTTTTTT; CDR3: CAWSVGAGNEKLFF